This TCR beta chain was sequenced for a study of cytomegalovirus exposure and HLA in healthy donors. Study-level findings and limits: V- and J-gene trimming of TCR beta was linked (in a later analysis) to a missense DCLRE1C variant. A later look showed TCR association rates differing by HLA locus, highest for DRB1 and lowest for HLA-C. In presence/absence analyses, roughly uniform sequencing depth across donors was assumed.

The PCR had 60 Vbeta and 13 Jbeta primers. Method: immunoSEQ multiplex PCR; TCRdb's copy keeps in-frame clones and lacks some. The table shows 100,000 to 130,000 clones, with 77% occurring only once. Turning to this clone: Its target is not known.

The sample was PBMCs. The sequence derives from a male donor in good health and CMV-seronegative.

CDR3 loop: CASSLRRGPYGYTF. In DNA form, the CDR3 reads TGTGCCAGCAGCTTAAGGAGGGGGCCGTATGGCTACACCTTC. The chain recombines TRBV11-2 with TRBJ1-2, with 7 bases aligning to TRBD1. This CDR3 spans 14 amino acids. The trim removed 2 bases at V and 5 bases at J, leaving 5 bases unmatched. CDR1 is SGHAT, CDR2 FQNNGV, per germline.